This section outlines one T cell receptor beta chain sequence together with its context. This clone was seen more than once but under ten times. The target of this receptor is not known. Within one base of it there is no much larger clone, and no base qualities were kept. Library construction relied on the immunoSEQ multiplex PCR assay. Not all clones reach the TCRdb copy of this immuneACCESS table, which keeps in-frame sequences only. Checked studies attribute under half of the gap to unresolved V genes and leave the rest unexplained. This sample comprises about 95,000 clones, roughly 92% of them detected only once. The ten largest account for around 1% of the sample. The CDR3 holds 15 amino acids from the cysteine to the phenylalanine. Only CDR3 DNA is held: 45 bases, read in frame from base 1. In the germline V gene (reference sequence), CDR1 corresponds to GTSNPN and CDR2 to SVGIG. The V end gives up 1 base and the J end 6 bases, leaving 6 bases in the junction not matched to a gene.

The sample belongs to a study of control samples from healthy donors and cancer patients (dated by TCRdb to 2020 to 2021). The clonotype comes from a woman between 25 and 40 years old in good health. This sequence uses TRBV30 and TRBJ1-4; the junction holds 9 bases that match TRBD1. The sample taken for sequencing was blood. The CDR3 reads CAWSALTGGDEKLFF. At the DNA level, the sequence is TGTGCCTGGAGTGCCCTGACAGGGGGGGATGAAAAACTGTTTTTT.